The following is a T cell receptor (beta chain) sequence with its context. The antigen this receptor binds is unknown. Base qualities are not recorded, but no much larger clone differs from it by a single base. These data originate in a study of response to subunit inactivated influenza vaccine (dated by TCRdb to the late 2010s). In the study overall: Deep quantitative T cell receptor repertoire profiling was used in the study to track responses to a trivalent subunit inactivated influenza vaccine.

V is shortened by 4 bases, J by 7 bases, and the region joining them spans 11 bases. From its cysteine to its phenylalanine, the CDR3 spans 12 amino acids. Here the CDR3 DNA is all that survives: 36 bases in frame from base 1. The germline V gene (reference sequence) specifies LNHDA as CDR1 and SQIVND as CDR2. Points the paper makes about the study in general: According to the authors, only a limited number of new T cells may be recruited by each seasonal influenza vaccination.

The receptor library was made with RT-PCR. The sequencer listed for this sample is Illumina HiSeq 2500. TCRdb passed the public sequencing reads through fastp at Q25 and MiXCR, retaining productive beta sequences. Identical CDR3 protein sequences are pooled into one entry, listed with their most common genes and DNA. The sample table contains around 320,000 distinct CDR3 sequences; only one count was recorded for around 22% of them. 10% to 13% of the sample comes from the top ten. The material sequenced was PBMCs from blood, taken about 19 months after vaccination. The chain was built from TRBV19 and TRBJ2-7; possibly the D gene is TRBD2, per 5 matching bases. The clonotype was recovered from a man aged 50 to 75 who received an inactivated influenza vaccine. Donor details come from another sample of the same person, matched by shared clones. At the DNA level, the sequence is TGTGCCAGTAGTAACGAGTCGGGGGAGCAGTACTTC. This yields the protein CASSNESGEQYF.